The 9 T cell receptor beta chains below all came from one sample that was sequenced in a study of CXCR3-negative and CXCR3-positive naive CD8 T cells. 5' RACE that incorporated UMI labels was used to prepare the TRB cDNA libraries. TCRdb reworked the 5' RACE reads into one entry per CDR3 protein, no DNA. This listing includes 130,000 or so distinct CDR3 sequences. The sample was naive CXCR3- CD8+ T cells from blood. The subset was: CD45RO-CCR7+CD27+CD95- naive CD8+ T cells lacking CXCR3 (TNR3-). The origin of the receptors is a human donor in good health. Some clones in this sample may be carry-over from other donors' samples.

V usage is TRBV28 and J usage is TRBJ2-1; TCRdb's assignment of TRBD2 cannot be checked, as there is no DNA. CDR1 and CDR2 (germline): MDHEN, SYDVKM. This CDR3 comprises 17 residues. The CDR3 reads CASTSPIRGGRYNEQFF.

J is TRBJ2-1 and V is TRBV20-1. The CDR3 is made up of 11 amino acids. Germline V lookup: CDR1 DFQATT, CDR2 SNEGSKA (reference sequence). CDR3 region: CSARSYNEQFF.

The chain is built from TRBV29-1 and TRBJ2-3; the D gene TCRdb calls, TRBD1, cannot be checked with no DNA. Germline V gene data show CDR1 as SQVTM and CDR2 as ANQGSEA. The CDR3 is 15 residues long. The CDR3 loop is CSTYPGTGGTDTQYF.

The gene calls are TRBV29-1 and TRBJ2-5; TCRdb calls TRBD1, which cannot be checked without DNA. In germline, CDR1 is SQVTM, CDR2 ANQGSEA. There are 14 residues in the CDR3. The CDR3 here is CSVEDGGGPGTQYF.

This rearrangement joins TRBV29-1 to TRBJ2-1; TCRdb proposes TRBD1, but this gene call is untestable without DNA. Germline lookup yields CDR1 SQVTM and CDR2 ANQGSEA. This CDR3 region has 13 residues. The CDR3 region is CSVRDRGHTEQFF.

This chain links TRBV29-1 with TRBJ2-7; TCRdb's D call, TRBD1, is unchecked because there is no DNA. The germline V gene encodes CDR1 SQVTM and CDR2 ANQGSEA. CDR3 size: 13 residues. CDR3: CSVVRTGAYEQYF.

The V gene is TRBV7-9, the J gene TRBJ2-5. Germline-derived CDR1 and CDR2 are SEHNR and FQNEAQ (reference sequence). The CDR3 consists of 11 residues. The CDR3 region is CASIHQETQYF.

The chain has TRBV24-1 and TRBJ2-5. CDR1 and CDR2 (germline): KGHDR, SFDVKD. The CDR3 loop spans 13 amino acids. This chain's CDR3 is CATSESSPETQYF.

This chain links TRBV4-2 with TRBJ1-5; the TRBD1 assignment by TCRdb is unverifiable without DNA. CDR1 and CDR2 from the germline V gene are LGHNA and YNFKEQ. The length of the CDR3 is 16 residues. CDR3 amino acids: CASSPNPGGANQPQHF.